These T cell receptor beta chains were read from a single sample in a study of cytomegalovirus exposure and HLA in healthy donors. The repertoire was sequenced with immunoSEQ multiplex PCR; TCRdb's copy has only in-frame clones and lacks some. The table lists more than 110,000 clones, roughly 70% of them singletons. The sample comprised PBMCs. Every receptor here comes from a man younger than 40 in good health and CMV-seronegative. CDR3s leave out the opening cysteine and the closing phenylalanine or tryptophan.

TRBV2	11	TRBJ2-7	ASGGGATYEQY
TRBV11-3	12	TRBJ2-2	ASSSFANTGELF
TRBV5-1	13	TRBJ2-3	ASTSRDTLRDTQY
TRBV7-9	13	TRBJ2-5	ASSLALQAEGTQY
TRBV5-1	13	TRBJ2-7	ASSSGDRVVWEQY
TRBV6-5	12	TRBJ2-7	ASSSLDRAYEQY
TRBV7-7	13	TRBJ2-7	ASSLQQGGSYEQY
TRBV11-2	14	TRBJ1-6	ASSLDLRGRGSPLH
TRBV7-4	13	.	ASSLSPIVPYEQY
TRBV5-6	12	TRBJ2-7	ASSLPGSGGEQY
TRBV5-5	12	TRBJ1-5	ASSLQRGNQPQH
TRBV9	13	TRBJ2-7	ASTQGDPGSNEQY
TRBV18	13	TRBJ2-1	ASSPNPEAYNEQF
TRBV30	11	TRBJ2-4	AWSGLAKNSQY
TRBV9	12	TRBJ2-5	ASSHGDSQETQY
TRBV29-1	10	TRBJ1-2	SVTWGDYGYT
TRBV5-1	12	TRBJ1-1	ASSPGDEWAEAF
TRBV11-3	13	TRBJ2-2	ASSSRGAMTGELF
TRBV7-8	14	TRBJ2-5	ASSWGLAGGPETQY
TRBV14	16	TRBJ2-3	ASSQPRTSGPSTDTQY
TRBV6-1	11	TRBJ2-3	ASIKPGTDTQY
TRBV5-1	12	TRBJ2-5	ASSSTGLLETQY
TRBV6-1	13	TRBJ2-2	ASSTRDRGTGELF
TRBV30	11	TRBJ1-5	AWSGVGNQPQH
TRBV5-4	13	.	ASSLAGGSSYEQY
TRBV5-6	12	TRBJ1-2	ASSPKVGGYGYT
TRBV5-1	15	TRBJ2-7	ASSLRGRGTGAYEQY
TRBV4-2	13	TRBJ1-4	ASSQEGGAGKKLF
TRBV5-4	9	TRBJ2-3	ASSLLDTQY
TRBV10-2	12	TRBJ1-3	ASGDSSSGNTIY
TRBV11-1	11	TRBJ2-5	ASSLRFQETQY
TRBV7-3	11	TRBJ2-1	ASSLGTDNEQF
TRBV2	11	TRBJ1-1	ASRLTGAGEAF
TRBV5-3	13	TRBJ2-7	ARSSGLTRSYEQY
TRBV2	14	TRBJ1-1	ASSVSRAALDTEAF
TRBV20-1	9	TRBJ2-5	SAGTQETQY
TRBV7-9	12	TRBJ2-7	ASSPHSEVYEQY
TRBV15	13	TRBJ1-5	ATSRGGDSNQPQH
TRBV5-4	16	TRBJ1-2	ASSLPGGGRASRYGYT
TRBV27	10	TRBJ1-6	ASSPYNSPLH
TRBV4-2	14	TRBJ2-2	ASSQETSANTGELF
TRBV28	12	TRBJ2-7	ASSIPGLAYEQY
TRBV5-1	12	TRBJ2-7	ASSLAGGVNEQY
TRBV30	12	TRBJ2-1	ALESDSGGNEQF
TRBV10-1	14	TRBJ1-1	ASRTSGDRGNTEAF
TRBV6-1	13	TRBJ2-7	ASSPRGGSTYEQY
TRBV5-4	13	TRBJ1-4	ASSFQGATNEKLF
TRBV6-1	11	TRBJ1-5	ASEGTVGQPQH
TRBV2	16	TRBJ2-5	ASGSGTSGGTYQETQY
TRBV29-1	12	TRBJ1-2	SVDRGTTNYGYT
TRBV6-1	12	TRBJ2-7	ASILLAGDPEQY
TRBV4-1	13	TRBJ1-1	ASSLQDRADTEAF
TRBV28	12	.	ASSLSAGGYEQY